This T cell receptor (beta chain) was captured by sequencing in a study of cytomegalovirus exposure and HLA in healthy donors. For the study at large: A previous analysis identified 100 million or so unique TCR beta sequences derived from around 200 million T cells.

PCR involved 60 Vbeta and 13 Jbeta primers. Some clones are missing from TCRdb's copy, which holds only in-frame ones; the method was immunoSEQ multiplex PCR. The profile shows some 110,000 clones, around a tenth of them singletons. Overall study findings and caveats: Earlier results showed most TCR beta V segments being productive about 90% or about 30% of the time.

A word on this clone: Its antigen is not known.

The CDR3 spans 18 residues. V was clipped by 1 base and J by 5 bases, with 21 bases between them. Germline assignment: CDR1 LGHNT and CDR2 FRNRAP. The TCR comes from a man between 25 and 39 years old in good health and CMV-seronegative. Sequenced sample: PBMCs. This rearrangement joins TRBV12-5 to TRBJ2-1, with D possibly TRBD2 on 5 matching bases. CDR3 DNA: TGTGCTAGTGGTTTGGCACCGAAAGACTACTACCTGGACAATGAGCAGTTCTTC. Encoded protein: CASGLAPKDYYLDNEQFF.